These 20 T cell receptor beta chains originate from one sample sequenced in a study of low-dose radiotherapy and immunotherapy resistance in tumors. Stated time point: before trial treatment. cDNA synthesis used a TRAV/TRBV-specific primer set for both chains. The PCR that amplified TCRs ran for 20 cycles, relying on a constant-region primer and a V-primer adapter. TCRdb independently ran MiXCR on the reads; one entry per CDR3 protein. This table holds 85,000 to 95,000 distinct CDR3 sequences, around 9.2% found once. Sample: PBMCs, taken before treatment. The receptors originated from a male donor with prostate cancer.

A note on this clonotype: The junction departs from germline at one end; a sequencing error may be responsible. This chain joins TRBV20-1 and TRBJ2-7; D could derive from TRBD1 or TRBD2 (5 bases each). This CDR3 is 17 amino acids long. Germline V gives CDR1 DFQATT, CDR2 SNEGSKA (reference sequence). CDR3 region: CSARDSISDWGIYEQYF. CDR3 sequence (DNA): TGTAGTGCTAGAGATTCAATCTCCGACTGGGGGATTTACGAGCAGTACTTC.

This clonotype appeared many times. The rearrangement links TRBV6-2 or TRBV6-3 to TRBJ1-1, with 10 bases lining up with TRBD1. The germline V gene has CDR1 MNHEY and CDR2 SVGEGT. Germline trimming cut 6 bases from V and 8 bases from J; bases unmatched to any gene: 9. The CDR3 extends over 14 amino acids. Here the CDR3 reads CASRDGTGVWEAFF. CDR3 DNA: TGTGCCAGCAGAGACGGGACAGGGGTTTGGGAAGCTTTCTTT.

This clonotype was detected ten times or more. The chain recombines TRBV28 with TRBJ2-5; perhaps TRBD1 as D (5 bases). V gave up 6 bases and J gave up 0 bases, with 14 bases separating them. Germline V gene sequence: CDR1 MDHEN, CDR2 SYDVKM. This CDR3 spans 15 amino acids. CDR3 in amino acids: CASRSHQGDQETQYF. Here the CDR3 DNA reads TGTGCCAGCAGATCCCATCAGGGTGACCAAGAGACCCAGTACTTC.

This clonotype was recorded at least ten times. The chain couples TRBV29-1 to TRBJ1-2; no definite D call. Germline loops: CDR1 SQVTM, CDR2 ANQGSEA. The ends were cut back, 5 bases at V and 1 base at J, with 14 bases in the middle. The length of the CDR3 is 14 residues. CDR3 region: CSVTPTGFNYGYTF. In DNA form, the CDR3 reads TGCAGCGTTACCCCCACTGGGTTTAACTATGGCTACACCTTC.

The sample holds many counts of this clonotype. The genes are TRBV7-9 and TRBJ2-2; D is uncertain. The germline V gene has CDR1 SEHNR and CDR2 FQNEAQ (reference sequence). Trimming pared 2 bases from V and 0 bases from J, leaving 7 bases between. This CDR3 is 15 amino acids long. The CDR3 DNA is TGTGCCAGCAGCTTATTTCCCGCGAACACCGGGGAGCTGTTTTTT. Translation: CASSLFPANTGELFF.

This clonotype has a count of ten or more. The V call is TRBV10-3, the J call TRBJ2-4; 12 bases fit TRBD2. The V gene's germline CDR1 is ENHRY and CDR2 SYGVKD. J gave up 0 bases and V 0 bases, and 12 bases lay outside the gene matches. The CDR3 runs 21 residues. The CDR3 spells CAISESQTSGRVGLAKNIQYF. The CDR3 DNA is TGTGCCATCAGTGAGTCCCAGACTAGCGGGAGAGTGGGACTAGCCAAAAACATTCAGTACTTC.

This clonotype was observed many times. V is TRBV4-1 and J is TRBJ2-5, with TRBD1 as a possible D gene (7 bases). V was pared by 1 base and J by 5 bases, with 14 bases between. CDR1 is MGHRA, CDR2 YSYEKL, per germline. The CDR3 spans 15 residues. The CDR3 region is CASSQGQGGVETQYF. Here the CDR3 DNA reads TGCGCCAGCAGCCAAGGACAGGGAGGAGTGGAGACCCAGTACTTC.

This clonotype was detected ten times or more. The chain carries TRBV7-2 and TRBJ2-7; no reliable D call. V lost 7 bases, J lost 0 bases, and 13 bases lay in between. Germline V gives CDR1 SGHTA, CDR2 FQGNSA. CDR3 length: 14 amino acids. Written as DNA, the CDR3 is TGTGCCAGCAATCCCTACCCATCCTCCTACGAGCAGTACTTC. Translating gives CASNPYPSSYEQYF.

This clonotype has a count of ten or more. The chain has TRBV28 and TRBJ1-5; D uncertain. The CDR3 is 11 amino acids. With 6 bases removed from V and 4 bases from J, the gap between germline ends came to 4 bases. CDR1 is MDHEN and CDR2 is SYDVKM in the germline V gene. CDR3 bases: TGTGCCAGCAGCAAAAATCAGCCCCAGCATTTT. It is translated as CASSKNQPQHF.

At least ten counts were recorded for this clonotype. The chain recombines TRBV14 with TRBJ2-1; D unclear. V shed 0 bases and J shed 2 bases, with 20 bases lying between them. CDR1 and CDR2 (germline): SGHDN, FVKESK. This CDR3 has 19 amino acids. The CDR3 DNA reads as TGTGCCAGCAGCCAAGATCAATTCTTCGCCCCTGGGGCCTACAATGAGCAGTTCTTC. It specifies CASSQDQFFAPGAYNEQFF.

This clonotype was found many times. The V gene is TRBV4-3, the J gene TRBJ2-2; D is unresolved. In germline, CDR1 is LGHNA, CDR2 YSLEER. The CDR3 length is 14 residues. V lost 0 bases, J lost 3 bases, and 5 bases lay in between. Here the CDR3 reads CASSQDFYTGELFF. The CDR3 DNA is TGCGCCAGCAGCCAAGATTTTTACACCGGGGAGCTGTTTTTT.

The V gene is TRBV27, the J gene TRBJ2-7; D possibly corresponds to TRBD1 (6 bases). V shed 6 bases and J shed 7 bases, with 22 bases lying between them. Germline values: CDR1 MNHEY, CDR2 SMNVEV (reference sequence). The CDR3 runs 15 residues. The CDR3: CASSSHGTGHTEQYF. In nucleotides, the CDR3 is TGTGCCAGCAGCTCCCATGGAACAGGGCATACGGAGCAGTACTTC.

This clonotype was recorded many times. J is TRBJ2-7 and V is TRBV20-1; TRBD2 matches at 10 bases. The length of the CDR3 is 14 residues. V lost 6 bases to trimming and J lost 3 bases; unmatched junction nucleotides: 8. Germline CDR1 is DFQATT and CDR2 is SNEGSKA (reference sequence). The CDR3 region has the DNA TGCAGTGCGAAAGGGGCTAGCGGGAGCTACGAGCAGTACTTC. This encodes CSAKGASGSYEQYF.

This clonotype appeared many times. This chain uses TRBV7-2 with TRBJ1-1; D unclear. Germline CDR1 SGHTA, CDR2 FQGNSA. The CDR3 sequence is 13 residues long. V lost 4 bases and J lost 0, with 6 bases in between. CDR3 DNA sequence: TGTGCCAGCAGCTCCTCATTGAACACTGAAGCTTTCTTT. It codes for CASSSSLNTEAFF. Drawing the rest from reference TRBV7-2 and TRBJ1-1, the complete variable domain is GAGVSQSPSNKVTEKGKDVELRCDPISGHTALYWYRQSLGQGLEFLIYFQGNSAPDKSGLPSDRFSAERTGGSVSTLTIQRTQQEDSAVYLCASSSSLNTEAFFGQGTRLTVV.

This clonotype has at least ten counts. The gene calls are TRBV27 and TRBJ2-5; 12 bases map to TRBD1. V lost 5 bases and J lost 5; bases outside the gene matches: 3. The length of the CDR3 is 14 residues. CDR1 is MNHEY, CDR2 SMNVEV, per germline (reference sequence). The CDR3 region has the DNA TGTGCCAGCAGTCCCGGGACAGGGGGCGAGACCCAGTACTTC. Its protein product is CASSPGTGGETQYF.

This clonotype was counted at least ten times. The V call is TRBV19, the J call TRBJ2-1; the D is unclear. Trimming took 7 bases from V and 12 from J, leaving 19 bases between them. The CDR3 has 13 amino acids. Germline V CDR1 and CDR2: LNHDA, SQIVND (reference sequence). The CDR3 loop reads CASKMRSSAVQFF. For the CDR3, the DNA is TGTGCCAGTAAGATGAGATCGAGCGCAGTGCAGTTCTTC.

With respect to this clonotype: The likely explanation is a read error, given a far larger clone one base away. CDR3 amino acids: CASSYGTSGRANEQYF. The CDR3 coding sequence is TGTGCCAGCAGCTACGGGACTAGCGGGAGGGCCAATGAGCAGTACTTC. V is TRBV13 and J is TRBJ2-7, with 16 bases matching TRBD2. Germline CDR1 and CDR2: PRHDT and FYEKMQ (reference sequence). This CDR3 comprises 16 residues. The V and J ends lost 4 bases and 7 bases, in that order; junction bases with no gene match: 7.

This clonotype was counted many times. CDR3: CASSFRRGQGRDTGELFF. CDR3 bases: TGTGCCAGCAGTTTTAGGAGGGGACAGGGTCGGGACACCGGGGAGCTGTTTTTT. The genes are TRBV12-3 or TRBV12-4 and TRBJ2-2; 9 bases match TRBD1. V lost 3 bases to trimming and J lost 3 bases; unmatched junction nucleotides: 11. The CDR3 is made up of 18 amino acids.

This clonotype was counted a few times. V and J are TRBV6-5 and TRBJ2-1; 10 bases match TRBD1. Germline V CDR1 and CDR2: MNHEY, SVGAGI. The CDR3 is 16 residues long. J lost 4 bases, V lost 6 bases, and 9 bases had no gene match. The CDR3 DNA reads as TGTGCCAGCAGCGAGACAGGGGGCGCAGGATACAATGAGCAGTTCTTC. It translates to CASSETGGAGYNEQFF.

This clonotype was counted at least ten times. The chain links TRBV4-1 to TRBJ1-5; D gene unclear. Germline CDR1 reads MGHRA; CDR2 reads YSYEKL. V shed 5 bases and J shed 2 bases, with 10 bases lying between them. CDR3 length equals 14 residues. CDR3 DNA: TGCGCCAGCAGCTTAGAAGGAGGCAATCAGCCCCAGCATTTT. Its protein product is CASSLEGGNQPQHF.